The rows below give T cell receptor beta chains drawn from one sample of a study of technical replicates of blood from a handful of donors. Generated by immunoSEQ multiplex PCR, the TCRdb table keeps only in-frame clones and is missing some. The sample includes tens of thousands of clones, 92% of them seen just once. Material for sequencing was T cells isolated from PBMCs. The source is a human donor in good health. The CDR3 runs from the conserved cysteine through the conserved F or W. The D gene is left open where the match is weak. Some rows mark clone size as missing; the rest say once, few, many or name a class of expanded clone.

clone_size: -
j_call: TRBJ1-2
d_call: -
v_call: TRBV29-1
cdr3_nt: TGCAGCGTTGATGATCAGGGTAGAAATGGCTACACCTTC
cdr3_aa: CSVDDQGRNGYTF

clone_size: once
j_call: TRBJ2-2
d_call: -
v_call: TRBV7-2
cdr3_nt: TGTGCCAGCAGCTTCCTAGGGAACACCGGGGAGCTGTTTTTT
cdr3_aa: CASSFLGNTGELFF

clone_size: -
j_call: TRBJ2-7
d_call: -
v_call: TRBV2
cdr3_nt: TGTGCCAGCGGAGGGTACTTAGCTAGGTCCTACGAGCAGTACTTC
cdr3_aa: CASGGYLARSYEQYF

clone_size: -
j_call: TRBJ2-2
d_call: -
v_call: TRBV15
cdr3_nt: TGTGCCACCAGCAGACCAAAACAGGCACCGAACACCGGGGAGCTGTTTTTT
cdr3_aa: CATSRPKQAPNTGELFF

clone_size: -
j_call: TRBJ1-5
d_call: -
v_call: TRBV6-1
cdr3_nt: TGTGCCAGCAGTGAGACAGTTTATAGCAATCAGCCCCAGCATTTT
cdr3_aa: CASSETVYSNQPQHF

clone_size: -
j_call: TRBJ1-2
d_call: -
v_call: TRBV30
cdr3_nt: TGTGCCTGGAGGCCATCAGGGGAGAGTGGCTACACCTTC
cdr3_aa: CAWRPSGESGYTF

clone_size: -
j_call: TRBJ1-1
d_call: -
v_call: TRBV5-4
cdr3_nt: TGTGCCAGCAGCTTGGACAGGGAGAGCACTGAAGCTTTCTTT
cdr3_aa: CASSLDRESTEAFF

clone_size: -
j_call: TRBJ1-5
d_call: TRBD1
v_call: TRBV27
cdr3_nt: TGTGCCAGCAGTTATCGACAGGGTTCGCCCCAGCATTTT
cdr3_aa: CASSYRQGSPQHF

clone_size: -
j_call: TRBJ1-1
d_call: TRBD1
v_call: TRBV7-3
cdr3_nt: TGTGCCAGCAGCCTCCAGGGGGCCACTGAAGCTTTCTTT
cdr3_aa: CASSLQGATEAFF

clone_size: -
j_call: TRBJ2-7
d_call: TRBD1
v_call: TRBV19
cdr3_nt: TGTGCCAGTGGGCGACAGGGGGCCAACGAGCAGTACTTC
cdr3_aa: CASGRQGANEQYF

clone_size: -
j_call: TRBJ2-3
d_call: -
v_call: TRBV6-4
cdr3_nt: TGTGCCAGCAGTTCCCTAGCGAGCACAGATACGCAGTATTTT
cdr3_aa: CASSSLASTDTQYF

clone_size: -
j_call: TRBJ2-7
d_call: -
v_call: TRBV25-1
cdr3_nt: TGTGCCAGCAGTGAGTTCACCGGGACACTTTCCGAGCAGTACTTC
cdr3_aa: CASSEFTGTLSEQYF

clone_size: -
j_call: TRBJ2-7
d_call: -
v_call: TRBV30
cdr3_nt: TGTGCCTGGAGTGCCGGGGTAGCCGAGCAGTACTTC
cdr3_aa: CAWSAGVAEQYF

clone_size: -
j_call: TRBJ2-7
d_call: TRBD1
v_call: TRBV9
cdr3_nt: TGTGCCAGCAGCGCAAGACAGGGGGCTTACGAGCAGTACTTC
cdr3_aa: CASSARQGAYEQYF

clone_size: -
j_call: TRBJ2-7
d_call: -
v_call: TRBV6-1
cdr3_nt: TGTGCCAGCAGGCAAAACCCAGGGGAGCAGTACTTC
cdr3_aa: CASRQNPGEQYF